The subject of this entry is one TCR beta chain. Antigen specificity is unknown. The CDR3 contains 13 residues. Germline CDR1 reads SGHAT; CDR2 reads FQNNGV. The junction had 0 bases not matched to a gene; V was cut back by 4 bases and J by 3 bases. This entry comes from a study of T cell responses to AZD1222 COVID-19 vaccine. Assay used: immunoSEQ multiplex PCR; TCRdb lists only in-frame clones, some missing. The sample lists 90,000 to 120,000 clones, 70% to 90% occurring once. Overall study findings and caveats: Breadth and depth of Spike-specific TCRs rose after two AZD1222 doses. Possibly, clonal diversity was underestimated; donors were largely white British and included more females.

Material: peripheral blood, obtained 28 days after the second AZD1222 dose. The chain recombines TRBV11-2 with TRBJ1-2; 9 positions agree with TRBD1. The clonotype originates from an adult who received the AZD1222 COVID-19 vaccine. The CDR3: CASSWDRDYGYTF. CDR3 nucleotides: TGTGCCAGCAGCTGGGACAGGGACTATGGCTACACCTTC.